Presented here are 24 T cell receptor beta chains from one specimen sequenced in a study of shared clonotypes between healthy human individuals. Naive CD8 populations comprised CD45RO-negative cells positively selected for CCR7, excluding terminally differentiated effector memory CD45RA+ cells. Method: immunoSEQ multiplex PCR; TCRdb's copy keeps in-frame clones and lacks some. This sample has around 600,000 clones; roughly 95% occur once, and the top ten carry around 0.11%. The sample consisted of naive CD8+ T cells sorted from blood. Receptors originate from a woman in her thirties in good health.

DNA for the CDR3: TGTGCCAGCAGCTGGGGCCCGACTAGCGGGATGGTAGATACGCAGTATTTT. Encoded protein: CASSWGPTSGMVDTQYF. The V gene is TRBV13, the J gene TRBJ2-3; 11 bases match TRBD2. This CDR3 is 17 amino acids long. With V trimmed by 4 bases and J by 5 bases, 11 bases remained unmatched. CDR1 is PRHDT, CDR2 FYEKMQ, per germline (reference sequence).

This chain connects TRBV2 to TRBJ2-2; possibly TRBD1 for D (6 bases). V lost 6 bases and J 4 bases, leaving 15 bases between the germline ends. The germline V gene has CDR1 SNHLY and CDR2 FYNNEI. This CDR3 contains 15 residues. In DNA form, the CDR3 reads TGTGCCAGCAGCTCCGGGACACTATCCACCGGGGAGCTGTTTTTT. This translates into CASSSGTLSTGELFF.

The chain has TRBV7-2 and TRBJ2-5, with D unresolved. This CDR3 region has 14 residues. CDR1 and CDR2 (germline): SGHTA, FQGNSA. V dropped 1 base and J dropped 5 bases, with 11 bases sitting between them. The DNA of the CDR3 is TGTGCCAGCAGCTTAGAGGTCGGATGGGAGACCCAGTACTTC. It is translated as CASSLEVGWETQYF.

This chain uses TRBV9 with TRBJ1-1; 10 bases map to TRBD1. The trim removed 3 bases at V and 0 bases at J, leaving 8 bases unmatched. From germline, CDR1 is SGDLS and CDR2 YYNGEE. The CDR3 sequence is 17 residues long. CDR3 sequence: CASSASGGTGVNTEAFF. For the CDR3, the DNA is TGTGCCAGCAGCGCCTCTGGCGGGACAGGGGTGAACACTGAAGCTTTCTTT.

V usage is TRBV25-1 and J usage is TRBJ2-7; tentatively, D is TRBD1 (5 bases). The CDR3 sequence is 12 residues long. The V end lost 1 base, the J end lost 4 bases, and 5 bases lay between the germline ends. Per the germline V gene, CDR1 is MGHDK and CDR2 is SYGVNS. DNA for the CDR3: TGTGCCAGCAGTGAATCAGGGTACGAGCAGTACTTC. Amino acid sequence: CASSESGYEQYF.

The V gene is TRBV19, the J gene TRBJ2-7; 8 nucleotides line up with TRBD1. This CDR3 region has 14 residues. The trim removed 4 bases at V and 5 bases at J, leaving 7 bases unmatched. Germline-derived CDR1 and CDR2 are LNHDA and SQIVND (reference sequence). Here the CDR3 reads CASSTLRTGHEQYF. CDR3 DNA sequence: TGTGCCAGTAGTACTCTACGGACAGGGCACGAGCAGTACTTC.

The chain couples TRBV27 to TRBJ2-7; 8 nucleotides match TRBD2. This CDR3 has 18 amino acids. The germline V gene encodes CDR1 MNHEY and CDR2 SMNVEV (reference sequence). Unmatched junction bases numbered 24, after V lost 11 bases and J lost 3 bases. In nucleotides, the CDR3 is TGTGCCCAAACGCCGGGGACTAGTGGGATCTCTAAATACTACGAGCAGTACTTC. This gives the protein CAQTPGTSGISKYYEQYF.

The chain has TRBV30 and TRBJ2-1; D gene ambiguous. Between the trimmed V and J ends, which lost 4 bases and 0 bases, there was a span of 10 bases. The CDR3 loop spans 14 amino acids. Germline V gives CDR1 GTSNPN, CDR2 SVGIG (reference sequence). The CDR3 DNA is TGTGCCTGGAAGGACGGCAGCTCCTACAATGAGCAGTTCTTC. It encodes CAWKDGSSYNEQFF. Drawing the rest from reference TRBV30 and TRBJ2-1, the complete variable domain is SQTIHQWPATLVQPVGSPLSLECTVEGTSNPNLYWYRQAAGRGLQLLFYSVGIGQISSEVPQNLSASRPQDRQFILSSKKLLLSDSGFYLCAWKDGSSYNEQFFGPGTRLTVL.

CDR3 bases: TGTGCCAGCAGTCCCGTTGATTACTCCTACGAGCAGTACTTC. It codes for CASSPVDYSYEQYF. The V gene is TRBV27, the J gene TRBJ2-7; D not resolved. This CDR3 has 14 amino acids. V lost 5 bases and J lost 0, with 11 bases in between. CDR1 and CDR2 from the germline V gene are MNHEY and SMNVEV (reference sequence).

This chain uses TRBV19 with TRBJ2-5; D uncertain. The J call may not be correct, given that the DNA end is closer to TRBJ2-7. This CDR3 region has 13 residues. CDR1 and CDR2 (germline): LNHDA, SQIVND (reference sequence). CDR3 nucleotides: TGTGCCAGTAGTATGGCGGTTTCCTACGAGCAGTACTTC. Its translation is CASSMAVSYEQYF.

The gene calls are TRBV2 and TRBJ2-5; D is undetermined. V was shortened by 11 bases and J by 0 bases, with 16 bases between the two germline ends. The CDR3 is made up of 14 amino acids. Germline CDR1 and CDR2: SNHLY and FYNNEI. The CDR3 nucleotides read TGTGCCTCCAGGACGGCATCGTACCAAGAGACCCAGTACTTC. This encodes CASRTASYQETQYF.

The chain recombines TRBV27 with TRBJ1-1; maybe TRBD1 (5 bases). The V gene lost 10 bases and the J gene lost 1 base, with 13 bases spanning the gap. The CDR3 contains 13 residues. Per germline, CDR1 MNHEY and CDR2 SMNVEV (reference sequence). CDR3 protein: CATRRGGNTEAFF. The CDR3, as DNA: TGTGCCACTCGTCGTGGGGGGAACACTGAAGCTTTCTTT.

V usage is TRBV5-4 and J usage is TRBJ2-7, with D tentatively TRBD2 (5 bases). Germline V gene lookup returns CDR1 SGHNT and CDR2 YYREEE (reference sequence). V lost 2 bases and J lost 4, with 10 bases in between. This CDR3 has 13 amino acids. CDR3 DNA: TGTGCCAGCAGCTTCCGGGGTCTATACGAGCAGTACTTC. Its translation: CASSFRGLYEQYF.

The V gene is TRBV11-2, the J gene TRBJ2-7; TRBD1 might be the D (6 bases). The V end lost 1 base, the J end lost 6 bases, and 7 bases lay between the germline ends. Germline CDR1 SGHAT, CDR2 FQNNGV. The CDR3 covers 12 residues. CDR3 amino acids: CASSLGTVEQYF. As DNA, the CDR3 is TGTGCCAGCAGCTTAGGGACAGTCGAGCAGTACTTC. The whole variable domain, remainder taken from reference TRBV11-2 and TRBJ2-7, is EAGVAQSPRYKIIEKRQSVAFWCNPISGHATLYWYQQILGQGPKLLIQFQNNGVVDDSQLPKDRFSAERLKGVDSTLKIQPAKLEDSAVYLCASSLGTVEQYFGPGTRLTVT.

This clone is a singleton in its sample. Distinct nucleotide sequences in the sample also encode this CDR3. The chain links TRBV7-6 to TRBJ2-7; D ambiguous. Per germline, CDR1 SGHVS and CDR2 FNYEAQ. The CDR3 runs to 14 residues. Trimming cost V 1 base and J 2 bases, with 9 bases left between them. The CDR3 sequence is CASSLGGSTYEQYF. The CDR3 DNA follows: TGTGCCAGCAGCTTAGGCGGTAGCACCTACGAGCAGTACTTC.

V and J are TRBV4-1 and TRBJ1-1, with D hard to call. The germline V gene encodes CDR1 MGHRA and CDR2 YSYEKL. CDR3 length: 13 amino acids. Trimming shortened V by 4 bases and J by 3 bases, and 9 bases separated the two germline ends. This CDR3 is CASSLGLDTEAFF. CDR3 coding DNA: TGCGCCAGCAGCCTTGGGTTGGACACTGAAGCTTTCTTT.

The gene calls are TRBV4-1 and TRBJ2-5; D is uncertain. The DNA end is a closer match to TRBJ2-7, so the J assignment may be wrong. The germline V gene has CDR1 MGHRA and CDR2 YSYEKL. The CDR3 extends over 14 amino acids. The CDR3 loop reads CASSANSNSYEQYF. The CDR3 DNA is TGCGCCAGCAGCGCAAACAGCAATTCCTACGAGCAGTACTTC.

The V and J genes are TRBV29-1 and TRBJ2-1; 10 bases fit TRBD2. CDR1 and CDR2 (germline): SQVTM, ANQGSEA. V lost 3 bases and J lost 3; bases outside the gene matches: 2. This CDR3 comprises 14 residues. The CDR3 region is CSVEGLANYNEQFF. The CDR3 DNA follows: TGCAGCGTTGAGGGACTAGCGAACTACAATGAGCAGTTCTTC.

The chain uses TRBV28 and TRBJ2-3; possible D gene TRBD1, 5 bases. Germline CDR1 and CDR2: MDHEN and SYDVKM. This CDR3 spans 17 amino acids. The germline V and J ends were trimmed by 2 bases and 4 bases, with 19 bases remaining between them. CDR3 coding DNA: TGTGCCAGCAGTTTAACGTCGCCGGCCAGGGCCCCAGATACGCAGTATTTT. Protein product: CASSLTSPARAPDTQYF.

V is TRBV30 and J is TRBJ2-7, with D unresolved. Trimming shortened V by 0 bases and J by 5 bases, and 14 bases separated the two germline ends. This CDR3 has 14 amino acids. Germline loops: CDR1 GTSNPN, CDR2 SVGIG (reference sequence). The CDR3 DNA is TGTGCCTGGAGTGTACAGTGGGGATCGGACGAGCAGTACTTC. The encoded protein is CAWSVQWGSDEQYF.

J is TRBJ2-5 and V is TRBV2, with 7 bases that match TRBD1. This CDR3 is built from 17 residues. CDR1 is SNHLY, CDR2 FYNNEI, per germline. J lost 5 bases, V lost 4 bases, and 16 bases had no gene match. CDR3 amino acids: CASSATRDRESWETQYF. DNA of the CDR3: TGTGCCAGCAGTGCTACCAGAGACAGGGAGTCATGGGAGACCCAGTACTTC.

CDR3 residues: CASSAAWGEQFF. In DNA form, the CDR3 reads TGTGCCAGCAGCGCTGCCTGGGGTGAGCAGTTCTTC. The rearrangement links TRBV9 to TRBJ2-1; the D is unclear. Germline CDR1 and CDR2: SGDLS and YYNGEE. Trimming pared 3 bases from V and 9 bases from J, leaving 10 bases between. The CDR3 runs to 12 residues.

The J gene is TRBJ2-7, the V gene TRBV11-2; tentatively, D is TRBD1 or TRBD2 (5 bases each). Germline-derived CDR1 and CDR2 are SGHAT and FQNNGV. The CDR3 sequence is 14 residues long. V lost 1 base, J lost 3 bases, and 10 bases lay in between. The CDR3 is CASSLGDEGYEQYF. The CDR3 DNA follows: TGTGCCAGCAGCTTAGGGGACGAGGGCTACGAGCAGTACTTC.

This chain links TRBV7-9 with TRBJ2-7; D may be TRBD1 (5 bases). The CDR3 length is 14 residues. Germline-derived CDR1 and CDR2 are SEHNR and FQNEAQ (reference sequence). Trimming left V 1 base short and J 1 base short, with 8 bases between. For the CDR3, the DNA is TGTGCCAGCAGCTTAGTTGGACAATCCTACGAGCAGTACTTC. Translated: CASSLVGQSYEQYF.